This TCR beta chain was recorded in a study of cytomegalovirus exposure and HLA in healthy donors. General study points: The TCR clusters that emerged in the first cohort tended, a later analysis found, to co-occur in the 110 or so validation repertoires.

TCRdb keeps only in-frame clones here, not all; method: immunoSEQ multiplex PCR. The table records some 180,000 clones, around nine tenths of them present only once. Points on this clone: Its antigen remains unknown.

Trimming took off 9 bases at V and 0 bases at J, with 18 bases between the two ends. Germline V gene lookup returns CDR1 MNHEY and CDR2 SVGAGI. This CDR3 is built from 15 residues. Sequencing was performed on PBMCs. The V gene is TRBV6-5, the J gene TRBJ2-7; a possible D gene is TRBD1 (5 bases). The source is a man aged 25-45 years in good health and CMV-seropositive. The CDR3: CASSSVGQISYEQYF. DNA of the CDR3: TGTGCCAGTTCCTCCGTGGGGCAGATCTCCTACGAGCAGTACTTC.